The T cell receptor (beta chain) described here comes from a study of chemoradiotherapy in HPV16-positive cancers. The data were produced by immunoSEQ multiplex PCR, yet TCRdb's version contains in-frame clones alone and is incomplete. This table holds about 1,300 clones, approximately 82% found once. V was clipped by 0 bases and J by 8 bases; unmatched bases: 4. The CDR3 is 15 residues long. Germline V gives CDR1 SGHVS, CDR2 FQNEAQ. The source is a human donor with HPV-associated anogenital cancer. Here the sequenced sample was tumor tissue, taken from a patient who underwent chemoradiotherapy. The chain recombines TRBV7-8 with TRBJ1-6; TRBD1 matches 7 bases. The CDR3 DNA reads as TGTGCCAGCAGCTTAGCCAGGGGGAGGTATTCACCCCTCCACTTT. It translates to CASSLARGRYSPLHF.